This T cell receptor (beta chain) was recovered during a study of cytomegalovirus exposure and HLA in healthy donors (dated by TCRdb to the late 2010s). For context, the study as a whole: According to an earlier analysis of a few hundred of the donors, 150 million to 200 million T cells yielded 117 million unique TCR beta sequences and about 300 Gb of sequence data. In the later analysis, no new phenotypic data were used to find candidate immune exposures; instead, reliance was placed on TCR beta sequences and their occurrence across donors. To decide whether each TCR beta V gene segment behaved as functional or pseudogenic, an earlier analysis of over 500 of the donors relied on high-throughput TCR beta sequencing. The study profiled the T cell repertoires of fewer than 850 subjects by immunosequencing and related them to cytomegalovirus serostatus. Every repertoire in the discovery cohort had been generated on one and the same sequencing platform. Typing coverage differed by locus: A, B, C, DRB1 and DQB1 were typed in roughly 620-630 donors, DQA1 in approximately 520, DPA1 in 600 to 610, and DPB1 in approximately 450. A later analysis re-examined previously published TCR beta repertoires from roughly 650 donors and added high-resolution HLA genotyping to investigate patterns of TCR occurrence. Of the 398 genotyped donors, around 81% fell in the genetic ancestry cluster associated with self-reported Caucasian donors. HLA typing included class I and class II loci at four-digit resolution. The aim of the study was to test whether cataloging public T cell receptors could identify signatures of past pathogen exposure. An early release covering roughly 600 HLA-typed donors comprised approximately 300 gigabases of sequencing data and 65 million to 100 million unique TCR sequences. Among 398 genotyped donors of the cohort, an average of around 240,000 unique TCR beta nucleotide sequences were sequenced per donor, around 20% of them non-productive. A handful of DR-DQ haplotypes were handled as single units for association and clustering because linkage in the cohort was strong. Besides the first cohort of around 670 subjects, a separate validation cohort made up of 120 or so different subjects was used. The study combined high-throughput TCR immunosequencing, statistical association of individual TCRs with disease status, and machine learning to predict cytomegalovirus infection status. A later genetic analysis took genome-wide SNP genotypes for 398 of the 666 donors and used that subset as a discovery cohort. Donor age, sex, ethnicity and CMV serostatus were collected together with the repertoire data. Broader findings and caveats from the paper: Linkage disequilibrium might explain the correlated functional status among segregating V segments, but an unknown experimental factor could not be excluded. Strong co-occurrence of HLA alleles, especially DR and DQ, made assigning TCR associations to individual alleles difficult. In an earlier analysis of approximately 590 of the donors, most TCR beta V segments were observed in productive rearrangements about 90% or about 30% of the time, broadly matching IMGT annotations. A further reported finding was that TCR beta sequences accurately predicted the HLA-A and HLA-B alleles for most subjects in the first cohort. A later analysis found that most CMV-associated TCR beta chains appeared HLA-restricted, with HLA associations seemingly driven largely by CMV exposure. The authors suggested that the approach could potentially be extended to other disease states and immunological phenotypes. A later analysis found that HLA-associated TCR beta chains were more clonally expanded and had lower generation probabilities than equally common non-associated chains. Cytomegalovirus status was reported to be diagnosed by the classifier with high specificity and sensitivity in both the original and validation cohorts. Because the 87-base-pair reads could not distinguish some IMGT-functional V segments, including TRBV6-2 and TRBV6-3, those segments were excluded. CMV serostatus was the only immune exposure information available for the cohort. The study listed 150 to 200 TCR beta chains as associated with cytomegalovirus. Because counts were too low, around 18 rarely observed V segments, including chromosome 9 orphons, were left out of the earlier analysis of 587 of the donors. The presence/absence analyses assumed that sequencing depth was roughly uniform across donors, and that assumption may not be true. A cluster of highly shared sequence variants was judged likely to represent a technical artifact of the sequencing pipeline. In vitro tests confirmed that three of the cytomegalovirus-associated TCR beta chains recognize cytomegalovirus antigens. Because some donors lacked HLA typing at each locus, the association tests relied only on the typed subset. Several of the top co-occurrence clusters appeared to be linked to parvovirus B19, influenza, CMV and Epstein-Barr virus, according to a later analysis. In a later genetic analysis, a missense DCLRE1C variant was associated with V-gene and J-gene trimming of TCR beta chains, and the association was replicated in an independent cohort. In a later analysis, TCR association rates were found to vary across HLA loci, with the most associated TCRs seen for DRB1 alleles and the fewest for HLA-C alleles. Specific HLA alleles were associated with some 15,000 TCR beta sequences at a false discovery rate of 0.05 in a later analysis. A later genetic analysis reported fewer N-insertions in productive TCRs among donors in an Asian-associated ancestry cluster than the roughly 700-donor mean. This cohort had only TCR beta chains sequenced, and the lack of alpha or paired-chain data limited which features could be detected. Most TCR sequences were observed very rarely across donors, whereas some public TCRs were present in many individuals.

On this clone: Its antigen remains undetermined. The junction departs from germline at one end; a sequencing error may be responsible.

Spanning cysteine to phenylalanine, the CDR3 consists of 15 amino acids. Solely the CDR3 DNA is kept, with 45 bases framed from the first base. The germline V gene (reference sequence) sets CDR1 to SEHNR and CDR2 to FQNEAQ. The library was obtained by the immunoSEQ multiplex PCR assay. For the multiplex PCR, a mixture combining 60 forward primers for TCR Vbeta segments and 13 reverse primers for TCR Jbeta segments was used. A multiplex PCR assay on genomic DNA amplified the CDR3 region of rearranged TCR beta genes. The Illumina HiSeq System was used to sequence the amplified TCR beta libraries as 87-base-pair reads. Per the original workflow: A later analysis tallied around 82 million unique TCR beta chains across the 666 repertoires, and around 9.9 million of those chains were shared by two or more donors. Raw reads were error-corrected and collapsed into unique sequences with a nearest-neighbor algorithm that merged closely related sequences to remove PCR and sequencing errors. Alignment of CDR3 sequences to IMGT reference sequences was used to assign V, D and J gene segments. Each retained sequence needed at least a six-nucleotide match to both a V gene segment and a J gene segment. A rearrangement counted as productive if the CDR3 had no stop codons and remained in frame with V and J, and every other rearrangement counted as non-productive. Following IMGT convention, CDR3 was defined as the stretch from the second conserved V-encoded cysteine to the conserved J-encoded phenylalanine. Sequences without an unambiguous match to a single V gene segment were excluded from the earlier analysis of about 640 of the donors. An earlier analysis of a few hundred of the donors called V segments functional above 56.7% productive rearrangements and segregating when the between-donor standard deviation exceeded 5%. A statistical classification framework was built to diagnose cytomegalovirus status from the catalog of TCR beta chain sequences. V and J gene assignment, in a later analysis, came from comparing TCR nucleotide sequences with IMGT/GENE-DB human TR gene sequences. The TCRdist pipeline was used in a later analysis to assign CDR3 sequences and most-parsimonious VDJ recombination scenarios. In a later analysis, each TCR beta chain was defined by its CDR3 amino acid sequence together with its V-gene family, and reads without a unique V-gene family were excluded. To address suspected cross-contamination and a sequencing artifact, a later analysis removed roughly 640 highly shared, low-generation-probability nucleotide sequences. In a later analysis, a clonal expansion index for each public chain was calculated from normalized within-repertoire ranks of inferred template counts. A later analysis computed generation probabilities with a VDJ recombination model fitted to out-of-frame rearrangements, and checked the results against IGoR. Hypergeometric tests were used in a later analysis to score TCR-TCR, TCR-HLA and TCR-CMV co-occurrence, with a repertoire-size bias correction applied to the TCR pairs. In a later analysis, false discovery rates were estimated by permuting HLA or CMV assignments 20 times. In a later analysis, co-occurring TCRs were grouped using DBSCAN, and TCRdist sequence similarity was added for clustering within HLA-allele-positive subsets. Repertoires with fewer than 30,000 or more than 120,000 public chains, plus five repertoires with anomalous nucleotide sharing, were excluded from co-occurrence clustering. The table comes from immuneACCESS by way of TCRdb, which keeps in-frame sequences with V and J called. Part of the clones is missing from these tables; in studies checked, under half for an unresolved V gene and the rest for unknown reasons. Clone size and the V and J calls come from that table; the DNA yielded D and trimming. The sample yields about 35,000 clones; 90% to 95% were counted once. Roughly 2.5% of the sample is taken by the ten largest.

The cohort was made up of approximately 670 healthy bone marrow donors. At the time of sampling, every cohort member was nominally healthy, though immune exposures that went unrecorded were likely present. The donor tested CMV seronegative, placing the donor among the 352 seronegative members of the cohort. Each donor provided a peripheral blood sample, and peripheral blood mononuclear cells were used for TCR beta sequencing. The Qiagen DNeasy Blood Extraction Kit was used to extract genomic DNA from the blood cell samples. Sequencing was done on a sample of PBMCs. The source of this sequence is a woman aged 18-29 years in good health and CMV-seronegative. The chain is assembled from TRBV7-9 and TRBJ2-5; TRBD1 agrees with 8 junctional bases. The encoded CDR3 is CSSSSAGQGEETQYF. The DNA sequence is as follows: TGTTCCAGCAGCTCGGCCGGACAGGGAGAAGAGACCCAGTACTTC.